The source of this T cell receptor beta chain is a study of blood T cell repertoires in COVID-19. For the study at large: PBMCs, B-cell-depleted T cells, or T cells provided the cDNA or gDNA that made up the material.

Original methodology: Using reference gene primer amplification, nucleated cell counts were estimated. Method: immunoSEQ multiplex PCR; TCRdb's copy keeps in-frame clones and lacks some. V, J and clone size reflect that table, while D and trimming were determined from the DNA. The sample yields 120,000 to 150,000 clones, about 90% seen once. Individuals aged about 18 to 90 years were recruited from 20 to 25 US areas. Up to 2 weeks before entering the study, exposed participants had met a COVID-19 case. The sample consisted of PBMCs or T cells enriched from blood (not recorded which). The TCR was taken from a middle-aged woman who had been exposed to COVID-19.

CDR3 sequence (DNA): TGTGCCAGCAGCCGAAGTTCGGGTTACTATGGCTACACCTTC. It codes for CASSRSSGYYGYTF. The V call is TRBV5-6, the J call TRBJ1-2; D gene unclear. The CDR3 sequence is 14 residues long. V was pared by 4 bases and J by 3 bases, with 13 bases between. CDR1 and CDR2 from the germline V gene are SGHDT and YYEEEE. Based on the CDR3 plus reference TRBV5-6 and TRBJ1-2, the full variable domain is DAGVTQSPTHLIKTRGQQVTLRCSPKSGHDTVSWYQQALGQGPQFIFQYYEEEERQRGNFPDRFSGHQFPNYSSELNVNALLLGDSALYLCASSRSSGYYGYTFGSGTRLTVV.